This TCR beta chain comes out of a study of cytomegalovirus exposure and HLA in healthy donors. PCR primers comprised 60 Vbeta and 13 Jbeta primers. Using immunoSEQ multiplex PCR, the repertoire was profiled, and TCRdb retains in-frame clones only, with some absent. Of about 230,000 clones detected, about 77% appear once; the ten largest clones hold under 0.6%. Whole-study results and caveats: The study designated fewer than 200 TCR beta chains cytomegalovirus-associated. In vitro checks showed that a few CMV-associated chains really do target CMV antigens.

V lost 6 bases and J lost 5; bases outside the gene matches: 7. Germline V gene data show CDR1 as WSHSY and CDR2 as SAAADI. The CDR3 is made up of 15 amino acids. About this clone itself: Its antigen is as yet unknown.

The chain uses TRBV10-2 and TRBJ1-5; 10 bases agree with TRBD1. The sequenced sample was PBMCs. The clonotype comes from a boy between 10 and 17 years old in good health and CMV-seronegative. The CDR3 protein is CASRETGGPHQPQHF. The CDR3 DNA is TGCGCCAGCAGAGAGACAGGGGGCCCTCATCAGCCCCAGCATTTT.